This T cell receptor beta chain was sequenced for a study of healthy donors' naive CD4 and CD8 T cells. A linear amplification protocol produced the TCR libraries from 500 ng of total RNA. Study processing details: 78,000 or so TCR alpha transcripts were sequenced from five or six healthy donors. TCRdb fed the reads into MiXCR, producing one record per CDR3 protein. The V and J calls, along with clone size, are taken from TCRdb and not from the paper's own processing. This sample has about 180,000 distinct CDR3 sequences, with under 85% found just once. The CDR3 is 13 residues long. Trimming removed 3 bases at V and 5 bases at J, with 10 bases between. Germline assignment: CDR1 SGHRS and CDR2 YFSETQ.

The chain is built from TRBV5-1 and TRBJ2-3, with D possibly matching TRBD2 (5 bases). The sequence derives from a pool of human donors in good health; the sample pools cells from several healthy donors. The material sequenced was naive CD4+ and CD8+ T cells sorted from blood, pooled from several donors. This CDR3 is CASSSGSGDTQYF. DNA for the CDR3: TGCGCCAGCAGCTCTGGGAGTGGAGATACGCAGTATTTT.